The T cell receptor beta chain under discussion was sequenced for a study of human T cells and chemical hapten exposure. Overall study results and limits: DPC sensitization did not alter TCRs above 1 in 1000 frequency.

CDR1 KGHSH and CDR2 LQKENI come from the germline V gene. Between the trimmed V and J ends, which lost 1 base and 3 bases, there was a span of 10 bases. The CDR3 spans 15 residues. The time point here: pre-sensitization, week 0. Regarding treatment: therapeutic diphenylcyclopropenone sensitization with weekly scalp DPC. At patch-test visits, sampling came before the patch test. Original analysis: Sample TCR totals centred on a median of 95,638, ranging about 23,224 to 690,600. TCRdb re-derived calls from the RACE reads in MiXCR, one entry per CDR3 protein. The authors' filters were not applied to this entry. In the table there are under 200,000 distinct CDR3 sequences, 25% to 35% of which are singletons. This clonotype was recorded a few times. The antigen remains unidentified.

The sequence was collected from a woman in her twenties or thirties with alopecia areata. Some clones in this sample may be carry-over from other donors' samples. Sequencing used whole blood, obtained in connection with sensitization to the hapten diphenylcyclopropenone (DPC). J is TRBJ1-5 and V is TRBV18, with D possibly TRBD1 on 6 matching bases. CDR3 DNA: TGTGCCAGCTCACCACTGGCAGGGGACAATCAGCCCCAGCATTTT. It specifies CASSPLAGDNQPQHF. Full variable domain (missing parts from reference TRBV18 and TRBJ1-5): NAGVMQNPRHLVRRRGQEARLRCSPMKGHSHVYWYRQLPEEGLKFMVYLQKENIIDESGMPKERFSAEFPKEGPSILRIQQVVRGDSAAYFCASSPLAGDNQPQHFGDGTRLSIL.